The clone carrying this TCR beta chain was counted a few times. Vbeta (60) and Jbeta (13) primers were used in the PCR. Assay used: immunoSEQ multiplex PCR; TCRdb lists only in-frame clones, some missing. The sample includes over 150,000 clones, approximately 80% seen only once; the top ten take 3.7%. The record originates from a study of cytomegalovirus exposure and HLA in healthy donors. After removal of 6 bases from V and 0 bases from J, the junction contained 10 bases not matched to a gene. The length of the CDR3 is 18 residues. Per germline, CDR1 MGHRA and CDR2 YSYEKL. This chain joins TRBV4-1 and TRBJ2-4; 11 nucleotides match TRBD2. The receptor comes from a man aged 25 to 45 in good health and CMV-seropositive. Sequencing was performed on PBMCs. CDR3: CASSSGGAGKQAKNIQYF. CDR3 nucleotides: TGCGCCAGCAGTAGCGGGGGGGCGGGAAAGCAAGCCAAAAACATTCAGTACTTC.